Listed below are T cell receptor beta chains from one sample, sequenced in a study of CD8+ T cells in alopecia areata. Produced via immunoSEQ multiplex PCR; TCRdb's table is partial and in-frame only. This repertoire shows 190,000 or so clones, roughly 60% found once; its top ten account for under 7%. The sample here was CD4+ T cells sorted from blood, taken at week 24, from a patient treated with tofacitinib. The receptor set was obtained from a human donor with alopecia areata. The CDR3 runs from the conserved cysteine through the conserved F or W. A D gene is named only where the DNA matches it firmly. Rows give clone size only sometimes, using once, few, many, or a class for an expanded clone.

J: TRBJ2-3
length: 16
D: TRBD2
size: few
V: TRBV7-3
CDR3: CASSPVAGGLADTQYF
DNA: TGTGCCAGCAGCCCCGTCGCGGGGGGCCTAGCAGATACGCAGTATTTT

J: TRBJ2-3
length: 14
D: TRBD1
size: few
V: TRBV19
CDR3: CASSGTGGPDTQYF
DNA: TGTGCCAGTAGCGGGACAGGGGGCCCAGATACGCAGTATTTT

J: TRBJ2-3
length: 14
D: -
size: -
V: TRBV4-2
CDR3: CASSQDLITDTQYF
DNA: TGTGCCAGCAGCCAAGATTTGATCACAGATACGCAGTATTTT

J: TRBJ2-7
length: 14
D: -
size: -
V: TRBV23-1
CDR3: CASSPPVATYEQYF
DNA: TGCGCCAGCAGTCCGCCGGTGGCGACTTACGAGCAGTACTTC

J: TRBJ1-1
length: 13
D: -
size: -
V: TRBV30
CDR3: CAWSVGRGTEAFF
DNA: TGTGCCTGGAGTGTAGGAAGGGGGACTGAAGCTTTCTTT

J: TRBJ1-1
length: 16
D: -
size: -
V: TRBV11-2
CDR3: CASTRTRAQANTEAFF
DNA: TGTGCCAGCACCCGAACCCGGGCCCAGGCGAATACTGAAGCTTTCTTT

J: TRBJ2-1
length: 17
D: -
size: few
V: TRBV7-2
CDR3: CASSLGHAGQGYNEQFF
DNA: TGTGCCAGCAGCTTAGGACACGCAGGCCAGGGCTACAATGAGCAGTTCTTC

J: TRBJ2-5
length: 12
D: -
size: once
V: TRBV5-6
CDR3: CASSLRSETQYF
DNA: TGTGCCAGCAGCTTGCGTAGCGAGACCCAGTACTTC

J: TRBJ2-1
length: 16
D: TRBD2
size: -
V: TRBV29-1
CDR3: CSVSGTWRGDYNEQFF
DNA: TGCAGCGTGTCTGGTACGTGGCGGGGGGACTACAATGAGCAGTTCTTC

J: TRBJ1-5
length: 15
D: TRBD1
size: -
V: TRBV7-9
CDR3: CASSLFGTDNQPQHF
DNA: TGTGCCAGCAGCCTGTTCGGGACAGACAATCAGCCCCAGCATTTT

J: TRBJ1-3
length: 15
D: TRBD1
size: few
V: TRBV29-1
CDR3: CSARGQGSSGNTIYF
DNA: TGCAGCGCCCGAGGACAGGGAAGCTCTGGAAACACCATATATTTT

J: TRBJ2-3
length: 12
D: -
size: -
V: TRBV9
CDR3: CASSFRTDTQYF
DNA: TGTGCCAGCAGCTTTCGAACAGATACGCAGTATTTT

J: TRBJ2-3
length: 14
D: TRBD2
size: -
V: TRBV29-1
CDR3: CSVLGLAATDTQYF
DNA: TGCAGCGTTCTGGGACTAGCGGCTACAGATACGCAGTATTTT

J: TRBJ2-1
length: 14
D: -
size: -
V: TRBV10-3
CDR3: CAISDSAVRDEQFF
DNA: TGTGCCATCAGTGATTCAGCCGTTAGGGATGAGCAGTTCTTC

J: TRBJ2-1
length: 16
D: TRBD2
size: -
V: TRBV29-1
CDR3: CSVAGDELAGGYEQFF
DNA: TGCAGCGTTGCCGGGGATGAACTAGCGGGAGGGTATGAGCAGTTCTTC

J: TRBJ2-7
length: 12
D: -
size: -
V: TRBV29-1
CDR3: CSVEQGSYEQYF
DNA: TGCAGCGTTGAGCAGGGGTCCTACGAGCAGTACTTC

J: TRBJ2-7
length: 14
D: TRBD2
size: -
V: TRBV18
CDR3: CASSPLAGEYEQYF
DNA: TGTGCCAGCTCACCACTAGCGGGGGAGTACGAGCAGTACTTC

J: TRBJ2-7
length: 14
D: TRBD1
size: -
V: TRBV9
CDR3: CASSQRTGSYEQYF
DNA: TGTGCCAGCAGCCAGCGGACAGGGAGTTACGAGCAGTACTTC

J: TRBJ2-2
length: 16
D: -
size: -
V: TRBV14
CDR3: CASSQSWRENTGELFF
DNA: TGTGCCAGCAGCCAGAGTTGGCGGGAGAACACCGGGGAGCTGTTTTTT

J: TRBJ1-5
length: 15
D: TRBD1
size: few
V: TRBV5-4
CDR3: CASSFGQGDNQPQHF
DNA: TGTGCCAGCAGCTTTGGACAGGGGGACAATCAGCCCCAGCATTTT